The clone carrying this T cell receptor beta chain was picked up one time. Its antigen is not identified. Assay used: immunoSEQ multiplex PCR; TCRdb lists only in-frame clones, some missing. The sample shows about 13,000 clones, less than 85% of them seen only once. The data belong to a study of tumor-infiltrating lymphocytes in localized non-small cell lung cancer. In the study overall: Some samples were collected after neoadjuvant chemotherapy; smokers, never-smokers and several histologies were included. Study-wide results and limits: Available tissue quantity limited TCR sequencing to a patient subset. Higher tumor T cell infiltration than in uninvolved lung was supported by TCRbeta sequencing. No link was found between tumor T-cell fraction and recurrence-free survival.

In germline, CDR1 is SNHLY, CDR2 FYNNEI. With 5 bases clipped from V and 6 bases from J, the junction kept 9 bases outside the gene matches. The CDR3 is 15 residues long. This chain links TRBV2 with TRBJ1-5; TRBD1 agrees at 8 bases. This clonotype was sampled from a human donor with non-small cell lung cancer. The material sequenced was lung tumor tissue. The CDR3 DNA reads TGTGCCAGCAGTACCGGACAGGGTCTGGGTCAGCCCCAGCATTTT. It codes for CASSTGQGLGQPQHF. Full variable domain (remainder filled in from reference TRBV2 and TRBJ1-5): EPEVTQTPSHQVTQMGQEVILRCVPISNHLYFYWYRQILGQKVEFLVSFYNNEISEKSEIFDDQFSVERPDGSNFTLKIRSTKLEDSAMYFCASSTGQGLGQPQHFGDGTRLSIL.